A single sample gave rise to the 16 T cell receptor beta chains below, sequenced in a study of Graves' ophthalmopathy and Graves' hyperthyroidism. Beta-chain TCR CDR3 regions were amplified from RNA transcripts. HTBI primers were used in a first-round RT-PCR, which preceded a second-round multiplex PCR. Each CDR3 protein gets one entry after TCRdb re-called the multiplex PCR reads with MiXCR. The top ten hold approximately 46% of the sample, which has 650,000 to 900,000 distinct CDR3 sequences, roughly 41% seen once. Sequencing was carried out using peripheral blood. These receptors all stem from an adult man with Graves' ophthalmopathy.

This clonotype showed up just a few times. The V gene is TRBV5-5, the J gene TRBJ2-7; 7 bases line up with TRBD1. After removal of 5 bases from V and 7 bases from J, the junction contained 9 bases not matched to a gene. Germline V gives CDR1 SGHKS, CDR2 YYEKEE (reference sequence). The CDR3 covers 13 residues. In DNA form, the CDR3 reads TGTGCCAGCAGTATCACAGGGGTTTCGGAGCAGTACTTC. It codes for CASSITGVSEQYF.

This clonotype has ten or more counts. The V gene is TRBV7-2, the J gene TRBJ1-2, with a tentative D call TRBD1 (6 bases). CDR3 length: 15 residues. Looked up from germline, CDR1 is SGHTA and CDR2 is FQGNSA. The ends were cut back, 5 bases at V and 4 bases at J, with 17 bases in the middle. The DNA of the CDR3 is TGTGCCAGCAGCAAACGGCCAGGGGTGCTCTATGGCTACACCTTC. Amino acid sequence: CASSKRPGVLYGYTF.

Comments on this clonotype: This may be a read error, as it is one base from a much larger clone. The J gene is TRBJ2-7, the V gene TRBV20-1; unclear D gene. Trimming cost V 2 bases and J 4 bases, with 12 bases left between them. The V gene's germline CDR1 is DFQATT and CDR2 SNEGSKA (reference sequence). The CDR3 covers 13 residues. In DNA form, the CDR3 reads TGCAGTGCTAGATATGGGCCTGGATACGAGCAGTACTTC. Its protein product is CSARYGPGYEQYF.

This clonotype came up a few times. Here the CDR3 reads CASSFLGLLRETQYF. The CDR3 region has the DNA TGTGCCAGCAGCTTCTTGGGGCTCCTTAGAGAGACCCAGTACTTC. V and J are TRBV7-9 and TRBJ2-5; D perhaps matches TRBD1 (5 bases). This CDR3 contains 15 residues. Germline values: CDR1 SEHNR, CDR2 FQNEAQ (reference sequence). The V end lost 3 bases, the J end lost 4 bases, and 15 bases lay between the germline ends.

This clonotype has a handful of counts. This chain connects TRBV20-1 to TRBJ2-7, with 14 bases matching TRBD2. CDR3 size: 15 residues. V was pared by 0 bases and J by 5 bases, with 3 bases of the junction left unmatched. Per the germline V gene, CDR1 is DFQATT and CDR2 is SNEGSKA (reference sequence). CDR3 coding DNA: TGCAGTGCTAGAGAGACTAGCGGGAGGGTAAACGAGCAGTACTTC. It is translated as CSARETSGRVNEQYF.

V gene TRBV20-1 combines with J gene TRBJ1-3, with 7 bases matching TRBD1. Germline CDR1 and CDR2: DFQATT and SNEGSKA (reference sequence). Losses at the gene ends were 6 bases for V and 4 bases for J; bases not matched to a gene: 9. This CDR3 comprises 14 residues. The CDR3 loop is CSAPRQGTGNTIYF. The DNA for the CDR3 is TGCAGTGCCCCAAGACAGGGCACCGGAAACACCATATATTTT.

This clonotype was detected only a few times. The chain is built from TRBV25-1 and TRBJ1-1; a possible D gene is TRBD1 (5 bases). CDR1 is MGHDK and CDR2 is SYGVNS in the germline V gene. CDR3 length: 15 residues. The V end lost 5 bases, the J end lost 0 bases, and 13 bases lay between the germline ends. This CDR3 reads CASSFLTGLNTEAFF. Here the CDR3 DNA reads TGTGCCAGCAGTTTCCTAACAGGCCTGAACACTGAAGCTTTCTTT.

With regard to this clonotype: One end of the junction is discordant with germline, which a read error may explain. CDR3 nucleotides: TGTGCCAGCAGCCCAACAGGCTACGAGCAGTGCTTC. It yields the protein CASSPTGYEQCF. The chain combines TRBV7-9 with TRBJ2-7, with D possibly being TRBD1 (5 bases). The V gene's germline CDR1 is SEHNR and CDR2 FQNEAQ (reference sequence). The CDR3 has 12 residues.

This clonotype was found a few times. The junction departs from the called germline gene at one end, perhaps through a read error. The chain has TRBV9 and TRBJ1-5; 8 positions match TRBD1. The CDR3 has 16 residues. Per germline, CDR1 SGDLS and CDR2 YYNGEE. The CDR3, as DNA: TGCGCCAGCAGCCAACACAGGGGGAATAGCAATCAGCCCCAGCATTTT. Residues: CASSQHRGNSNQPQHF.

The genes are TRBV4-2 and TRBJ2-5, with 7 bases aligning to TRBD2. The end of the DNA aligns better with TRBJ2-7, so the J call may be wrong. Germline V CDR1 and CDR2: LGHNA, YNFKEQ. The CDR3 runs 15 residues. CDR3 protein: CASSQEGGSRDEQYF. Written as DNA, the CDR3 is TGTGCCAGCAGCCAAGAGGGCGGGAGTAGGGACGAGCAGTACTTC.

This clonotype showed up many times. J is TRBJ1-2 and V is TRBV11-2, with a weak D call TRBD1 (5 bases). CDR3 length: 15 amino acids. The V and J ends lost 5 bases and 0 bases respectively, with 13 bases between them. Germline loops: CDR1 SGHAT, CDR2 FQNNGV. The CDR3 is CASSPWGDTNYGYTF. DNA for the CDR3: TGTGCCAGCAGCCCCTGGGGGGATACTAACTATGGCTACACCTTC.

A word on this clonotype: An end of the junction does not agree with germline; a read error may underlie this. As DNA, the CDR3 is TGTGCCAGCAGCGTCACCAACAGGGGGCGCTTT. This translates into CASSVTNRGRF. The chain combines TRBV7-9 with TRBJ1-1; 9 nucleotides align to TRBD1. CDR3 length: 11 amino acids. Germline V lookup: CDR1 SEHNR, CDR2 FQNEAQ (reference sequence).

Comments on this clonotype: This could be a read error, since a much larger clone is one nucleotide away. The chain links TRBV7-6 to TRBJ2-2, with D perhaps TRBD2 (6 bases). The CDR3 consists of 16 residues. Per germline, CDR1 SGHVS and CDR2 FNYEAQ. The CDR3: CASSLANGGYTGELVF. CDR3 sequence (DNA): TGTGCCAGCAGCTTAGCTAACGGGGGATACACCGGGGAGCTGGTTTTT.

This clonotype is labeled as medium-sized. This chain links TRBV7-8 with TRBJ2-5; TRBD2 matches at 13 bases. This CDR3 comprises 15 residues. V dropped 5 bases and J dropped 5; count of bases not matched to a gene: 5. The germline gives CDR1 SGHVS, CDR2 FQNEAQ. The CDR3 region is CASSTSGGARETQYF. CDR3 nucleotides: TGTGCCAGCAGCACTAGCGGGGGGGCCAGGGAGACCCAGTACTTC.

The genes are TRBV7-9 and TRBJ2-7; no firm D call. The CDR3 runs to 15 residues. V was pared by 5 bases and J by 1 base, with 15 bases between. Per germline, CDR1 SEHNR and CDR2 FQNEAQ (reference sequence). The CDR3 bases are TGTGCCAGCAGCGCCCCTTTTGGGGATTCCTACGAGCAGTACTTC. Translating gives CASSAPFGDSYEQYF. Complete variable domain (other parts from reference TRBV7-9 and TRBJ2-7): DTGVSQNPRHKITKRGQNVTFRCDPISEHNRLYWYRQTLGQGPEFLTYFQNEAQLEKSRLLSDRFSAERPKGSFSTLEIQRTEQGDSAMYLCASSAPFGDSYEQYFGPGTRLTVT.

This clonotype was seen ten or more times. The chain uses TRBV7-9 and TRBJ1-1; TRBD1 might be the D (5 bases). Germline CDR1 and CDR2: SEHNR and FQNEAQ (reference sequence). The CDR3 has 14 residues. V lost 0 bases to trimming and J lost 1 base, with 6 bases between them. The CDR3 DNA reads TGTGCCAGCAGCTTAGCGGGGACGAACACTGAAGCTTTCTTT. Its translation is CASSLAGTNTEAFF.